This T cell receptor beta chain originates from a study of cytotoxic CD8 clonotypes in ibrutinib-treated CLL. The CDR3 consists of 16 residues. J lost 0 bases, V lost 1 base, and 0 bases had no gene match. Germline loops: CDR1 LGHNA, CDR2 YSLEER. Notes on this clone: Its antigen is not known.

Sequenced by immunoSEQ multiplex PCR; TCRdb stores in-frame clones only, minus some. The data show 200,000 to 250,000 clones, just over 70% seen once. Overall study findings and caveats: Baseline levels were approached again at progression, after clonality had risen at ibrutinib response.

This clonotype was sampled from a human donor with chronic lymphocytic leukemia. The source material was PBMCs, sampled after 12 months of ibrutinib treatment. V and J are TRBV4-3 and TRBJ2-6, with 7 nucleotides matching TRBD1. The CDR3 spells CASSQAGGSGANVLTF. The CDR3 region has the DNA TGCGCCAGCAGCCAAGCAGGGGGCTCTGGGGCCAACGTCCTGACTTTC.